This entry features one T cell receptor beta chain sequence. Its specificity is unknown. These data originate in a study of shared clonotypes between healthy human individuals. Study-wide results and caveats: The study found lower generation probabilities in non-shared clonotypes than in those shared by all four donors.

Repertoires were generated with immunoSEQ multiplex PCR, while TCRdb's copy carries only in-frame clones and drops some. Of millions of clones detected, around nine tenths appear once; the ten largest clones hold 0.14%. Trimming pared 0 bases from V and 1 base from J, leaving 15 bases between. CDR1 and CDR2 from the germline V gene are GTSNPN and SVGIG (reference sequence). This CDR3 contains 16 residues. This TCR was recovered from a man aged 18 to 30 in good health. Sequenced material: naive CD4+ T cells sorted from blood. Subset described: CD45RA+ positively selected. The chain recombines TRBV30 with TRBJ2-5, with D possibly matching TRBD2 (5 bases). CDR3 sequence: CAWSVFQRRGQETQYF. CDR3 sequence (DNA): TGTGCCTGGAGTGTCTTCCAACGACGGGGCCAAGAGACCCAGTACTTC.